Below are 23 T cell receptor beta chains sequenced from a single sample in a study of T-cell memory formation after mild COVID-19. TCRdb used MiXCR to reprocess the 5' RACE reads, holding one entry per CDR3 protein. This table holds 120,000 to 150,000 distinct CDR3 sequences, 11% to 15% found once. The source material was PBMCs or a T cell subset sorted from them (not recorded which). These TCRs come from an adult woman who had mild COVID-19 (a few samples of this study predate the infection). Cell type and time point are not known.

This clonotype has more than one count but fewer than ten. V usage is TRBV6-5 and J usage is TRBJ2-1; D perhaps matches TRBD2 (6 bases). From germline, CDR1 is MNHEY and CDR2 SVGAGI. CDR3 length equals 17 residues. Between the trimmed V and J ends, which lost 9 bases and 8 bases, there was a span of 29 bases. CDR3: CASTPSPFGRAGDEQFF. The DNA for the CDR3 is TGTGCCAGTACCCCTTCCCCATTTGGGAGAGCGGGTGATGAGCAGTTCTTC.

The chain links TRBV7-6 to TRBJ1-5; possibly TRBD1 for D (6 bases). CDR3 length: 15 residues. Germline V lookup: CDR1 SGHVS, CDR2 FNYEAQ. V shed 3 bases and J shed 10 bases, with 19 bases lying between them. The CDR3 reads CASSLGPDSTKPQHF. The CDR3 nucleotides are TGTGCCAGCAGCTTGGGGCCGGACAGCACAAAACCCCAGCATTTT.

This clonotype occurred a few times. J is TRBJ1-5 and V is TRBV15; no firm D call. Germline V gene data show CDR1 as LNHNV and CDR2 as YYDKDF (reference sequence). There are 12 residues in the CDR3. V was trimmed by 4 bases and J by 6 bases, leaving 7 bases between them. The CDR3 sequence: CATSTGAQPQHF. As DNA, the CDR3 is TGTGCCACCAGCACTGGCGCTCAGCCCCAGCATTTT.

This clonotype has a handful of counts. The CDR3 region has the DNA TGTGCCAGCAGCTATAGACAGGGGACCCAAGAGACCCAGTACTTC. It translates to CASSYRQGTQETQYF. This chain links TRBV7-9 with TRBJ2-5; 8 nucleotides match TRBD1. The CDR3 loop spans 15 amino acids. Germline values: CDR1 SEHNR, CDR2 FQNEAQ (reference sequence). Trimming took 4 bases from V and 1 from J; bases not matched to a gene: 5. Combining the CDR3 with reference TRBV7-9 and TRBJ2-5 gives the whole variable domain DTGVSQNPRHKITKRGQNVTFRCDPISEHNRLYWYRQTLGQGPEFLTYFQNEAQLEKSRLLSDRFSAERPKGSFSTLEIQRTEQGDSAMYLCASSYRQGTQETQYFGPGTRLLVL.

V gene TRBV29-1 combines with J gene TRBJ2-1; unclear D gene. V dropped 5 bases and J dropped 0 bases, with 5 bases sitting between them. CDR3 length equals 12 residues. Germline loops: CDR1 SQVTM, CDR2 ANQGSEA. CDR3 loop: CSVRSSYNEQFF. The DNA for the CDR3 is TGCAGCGTTCGAAGCTCCTACAATGAGCAGTTCTTC.

This clonotype was recorded a few times. This chain joins TRBV5-6 and TRBJ2-7; D assignment may be TRBD1 or TRBD2 (5 bases each). The germline CDR1 and CDR2 sequences are SGHDT and YYEEEE. V was clipped by 5 bases and J by 4 bases, with 16 bases between them. CDR3 length: 14 amino acids. The CDR3 loop reads CASRHLGDGYEQYF. The CDR3 coding sequence is TGTGCCAGCAGACACCTGGGGGATGGATACGAGCAGTACTTC. The entire variable domain, with the rest obtained from reference TRBV5-6 and TRBJ2-7, is as follows: DAGVTQSPTHLIKTRGQQVTLRCSPKSGHDTVSWYQQALGQGPQFIFQYYEEEERQRGNFPDRFSGHQFPNYSSELNVNALLLGDSALYLCASRHLGDGYEQYFGPGTRLTVT.

This clonotype was seen more than once but under ten times. J is TRBJ1-2 and V is TRBV5-1, with unresolved D. CDR3 length: 14 residues. Trimming left V 4 bases short and J 7 bases short, with 17 bases between. Germline-derived CDR1 and CDR2 are SGHRS and YFSETQ. CDR3 DNA sequence: TGCGCCAGCAGCGCACAGTGGTTAGGAGGTGGCTACACCTTC. This gives the protein CASSAQWLGGGYTF.

This clonotype was counted ten times or more. J is TRBJ2-3 and V is TRBV5-1; 8 positions agree with TRBD1. V was pared by 4 bases and J by 2 bases, with 24 bases of the junction left unmatched. This CDR3 has 21 residues. In germline, CDR1 is SGHRS, CDR2 YFSETQ. The CDR3 coding sequence is TGCGCCAGCAGCCTGCCTTTGGACAGGGCCCACGACGACTCGATCACAGATACGCAGTATTTT. Protein: CASSLPLDRAHDDSITDTQYF.

This clonotype was observed many times. The chain carries TRBV7-9 and TRBJ2-1; TRBD2 aligns across 7 bases. J lost 7 bases, V lost 5 bases, and 8 bases had no gene match. Looked up from germline, CDR1 is SEHNR and CDR2 is FQNEAQ (reference sequence). CDR3 length: 14 amino acids. The DNA for the CDR3 is TGTGCCAGCAGCCCAGGACTAGGAACGAATGAGCAGTTCTTC. It codes for CASSPGLGTNEQFF.

The chain uses TRBV3-1 and TRBJ2-7, with 7 positions matching TRBD1. Germline loops: CDR1 LGHDT, CDR2 YNNKEL (reference sequence). This CDR3 spans 16 amino acids. The V and J ends lost 0 bases and 4 bases, in that order; junction bases with no gene match: 9. The CDR3 loop is CASSQDPRTGSYEQYF. The CDR3 nucleotides are TGTGCCAGCAGCCAAGATCCTCGGACAGGCTCGTACGAGCAGTACTTC.

The rearrangement joins TRBV20-1 to TRBJ2-5, with TRBD2 matching 11 bases. This CDR3 has 14 amino acids. V trimming: 6 bases; J trimming: 5 bases; junction bases outside the gene matches: 8. Germline CDR1 is DFQATT and CDR2 is SNEGSKA (reference sequence). CDR3 DNA sequence: TGCAGTGCGGCGGGACTAGCGGTGCAGGAGACCCAGTACTTC. The encoded protein is CSAAGLAVQETQYF.

The chain has TRBV12-3 or TRBV12-4 and TRBJ1-1, with 10 bases lining up with TRBD1. This CDR3 has 14 amino acids. V was clipped by 6 bases and J by 6 bases; unmatched bases: 7. This CDR3 reads CASSPTGGIAEAFF. The DNA of the CDR3 is TGTGCCAGCAGCCCGACAGGGGGCATCGCTGAAGCTTTCTTT.

CDR3 loop: CATRAGANTEAFF. CDR3 in DNA: TGTGCCACCCGAGCAGGGGCGAACACTGAAGCTTTCTTT. This chain connects TRBV6-2 or TRBV6-3 to TRBJ1-1, with D maybe TRBD1 (6 bases). V shed 10 bases and J shed 1 base, with 13 bases lying between them. The CDR3 sequence is 13 residues long. In germline, CDR1 is MNHEY, CDR2 SVGEGT.

This clonotype has just a few counts. The chain couples TRBV4-3 to TRBJ2-7; TRBD2 aligns across 10 bases. The CDR3 is 17 residues long. The trim removed 1 base at V and 4 bases at J, leaving 10 bases unmatched. Germline CDR1 LGHNA, CDR2 YSLEER. The CDR3 DNA follows: TGCGCCAGCAGCCAAGTGTGGGCTAGCGGGAGTACGTACGAGCAGTACTTC. Translated: CASSQVWASGSTYEQYF.

This clonotype was counted between two and nine times. This chain links TRBV6-2 or TRBV6-3 with TRBJ2-2, with TRBD2 matching 10 bases. Germline values: CDR1 MNHEY, CDR2 SVGEGT. After removal of 4 bases from V and 1 base from J, the junction contained 3 bases not matched to a gene. The CDR3 spans 16 residues. The CDR3 DNA follows: TGTGCCAGCAGTTCCGGGACTAGCGAGAACACCGGGGAGCTGTTTTTT. Its translation is CASSSGTSENTGELFF.

The V call is TRBV12-3 or TRBV12-4, the J call TRBJ2-7; a possible D gene is TRBD1 (6 bases). The CDR3 extends over 12 amino acids. V shed 6 bases and J shed 4 bases, with 10 bases lying between them. The CDR3 region is CASSGGQYEQYF. The CDR3, as DNA: TGTGCCAGCAGCGGCGGACAGTACGAGCAGTACTTC.

The rearrangement joins TRBV29-1 to TRBJ2-7; 7 bases align to TRBD1. The germline V gene encodes CDR1 SQVTM and CDR2 ANQGSEA. The CDR3 totals 12 residues. The V and J ends lost 4 bases and 0 bases, in that order; junction bases with no gene match: 0. The CDR3 sequence is CSVGDSSYEQYV. The CDR3 bases are TGCAGCGTTGGGGACAGCTCCTACGAGCAGTACGTC.

This clonotype occurred a few times. The J gene is TRBJ2-7, the V gene TRBV10-3, with 8 nucleotides matching TRBD2. CDR3 length: 14 amino acids. J was trimmed by 2 bases and V by 1 base; bases with no gene match: 1. Germline CDR1 is ENHRY and CDR2 is SYGVKD. CDR3 loop: CAISELAGTYEQYF. The CDR3 DNA reads as TGTGCCATCAGTGAGTTAGCGGGGACCTACGAGCAGTACTTC.

This clonotype occurred a few times. The gene calls are TRBV27 and TRBJ2-7, with a possible D match to TRBD1 (6 bases). The V gene lost 6 bases and the J gene lost 2 bases, with 11 bases spanning the gap. This CDR3 contains 13 residues. Germline V gives CDR1 MNHEY, CDR2 SMNVEV (reference sequence). In DNA form, the CDR3 reads TGTGCCAGCAGCCTGGGGGCAGCCTACGAGCAGTACTTC. It is translated as CASSLGAAYEQYF.

The chain combines TRBV24-1 with TRBJ2-2; D perhaps matches TRBD2 (7 bases). V lost 6 bases, J lost 0 bases, and 22 bases lay in between. The CDR3 covers 19 residues. Germline CDR1 is KGHDR and CDR2 is SFDVKD. The CDR3 sequence is CATSPLGGGRTANTGELFF. In DNA, the CDR3 is TGTGCCACCAGTCCCCTTGGGGGCGGGAGAACGGCGAACACCGGGGAGCTGTTTTTT.

This clonotype was observed a few times. The gene calls are TRBV15 and TRBJ2-1; D may be TRBD2 (5 bases). This CDR3 comprises 16 residues. Germline V gene sequence: CDR1 LNHNV, CDR2 YYDKDF (reference sequence). Trimming removed 0 bases at V and 2 bases at J, with 11 bases between. The CDR3 is CATSRDRAGTYNEQFF. For the CDR3, the DNA is TGTGCCACCAGCAGAGATCGGGCGGGTACCTACAATGAGCAGTTCTTC.

This clonotype was counted at least ten times. This chain links TRBV7-9 with TRBJ2-3; 7 nucleotides agree with TRBD2. Trimming removed 5 bases from V and 2 bases from J; junction bases left unmatched: 10. CDR1 SEHNR and CDR2 FQNEAQ come from the germline V gene (reference sequence). The CDR3 has 16 residues. The DNA for the CDR3 is TGTGCCAGCAGCATACCTCGGGACTACCTCACAGATACGCAGTATTTT. Translated: CASSIPRDYLTDTQYF.

This clonotype showed up just a few times. The chain links TRBV7-7 to TRBJ1-3, with D possibly matching TRBD1 (5 bases). The CDR3 contains 15 residues. V was pared by 1 base and J by 0 bases, with 7 bases between. Germline V gene lookup returns CDR1 SSHAT and CDR2 FNYEAQ (reference sequence). CDR3 sequence (DNA): TGTGCCAGCAGCTTAGATGGGGGCTCTGGAAACACCATATATTTT. Translating gives CASSLDGGSGNTIYF.